This T cell receptor (beta chain) is drawn from a study of T cell responses to AZD1222 COVID-19 vaccine. The repertoire was sequenced with immunoSEQ multiplex PCR; TCRdb's copy has only in-frame clones and lacks some. This sample yields under 200,000 clones, of which roughly 92% are seen a single time; 1.5% to 2% belongs to the top ten. Germline values: CDR1 SGHVS, CDR2 FQNEAQ. Trimming removed 5 bases from V and 9 bases from J, with 14 bases in between. CDR3 length: 14 residues. The clonotype originates from an adult in good health. The chain joins TRBV7-8 to TRBJ1-6; maybe TRBD1 (6 bases). The sequencing used peripheral blood, collected on day 0 of AZD1222 vaccination. In DNA, the CDR3 is TGTGCCAGCAGCCTGGACAGTCGGGTTTCACCCCTCCACTTT. Translated: CASSLDSRVSPLHF.